The T cell receptor (beta chain) under discussion was sequenced for a study of CD8+CD57+ T cells in acquired aplastic anemia (dated by TCRdb to the late 2010s). In terms of the full investigation: DNA extracted from sorted CD4+ and CD8+ cells had a mean of around 3 ug, with a range of roughly 0.2 to 27.4 ug. Results the study describes overall, beyond this receptor: Between patients and healthy controls, no significant difference in CD8+ Simpson's diversity was found (P=0.060). About 30 CD8+ CDR3 sequences were found in both patients and controls but appeared to be highly expressed in patients and within the immunodominant clones of the patients.

Counted from cysteine to phenylalanine, this CDR3 has 12 amino acids. Only the CDR3 part of the read is kept: 36 bases, read in frame from the first base. Via the germline V gene, CDR1 is MGHDK and CDR2 SYGVNS. In the study, sorted CD4+ and CD8+ blood T cells from patients with severe aplastic anemia and from healthy subjects underwent deep sequencing of TCR repertoires. Ficoll-Paque density gradient centrifugation was used to isolate peripheral blood mononuclear cells. Before DNA was extracted, CD4+ and CD8+ T cells were sorted using either FACS or magnetic beads. For this clonotype: Its target antigen remains unknown. Qualities for individual bases were not recorded, and no much larger clone is one base off.

Genomic DNA was used as template for profiling of TCR beta VDJ combinations and CDR3 sequences. An Illumina HiSeq 2000 was the platform used for TCR repertoire sequencing. On the study's bioinformatics: Repertoire assessment relied on Simpson's diversity index, CDR3 size and DJ length profiles, and TRBV/TRBJ rearrangement plots. The immunodominant clone was defined as the most abundant DNA sequence in deep sequencing data. CDR3 amino acid sequences were checked for sharing across subjects and were also compared against the VDJdb database and published repertoires. TCRdb handled the public reads itself, with Q25 trimming in fastp and clone calling in MiXCR, and kept productive beta chains. Rows are combined by CDR3 protein, so each entry shows the most common genes and DNA. TCRdb, rather than the study authors, made the V and J calls. This sample lists 200,000 or so distinct CDR3 sequences; 55% to 70% were detected once. Jointly, the top ten make up about 45% of the sample.

The V and J genes are TRBV25-1 and TRBJ2-7, with 7 junctional bases fitting TRBD2. This TCR was sampled from a human donor with severe aplastic anemia or a healthy control (not recorded which). Sequenced material: sorted CD4+, CD8+, or CD8+CD57+ T cells (not recorded which) from PBMCs. DNA sequence: TGTGCACGGGGGGTTACTTACTACGAGCAGTACTTC. Translated, this is CARGVTYYEQYF.